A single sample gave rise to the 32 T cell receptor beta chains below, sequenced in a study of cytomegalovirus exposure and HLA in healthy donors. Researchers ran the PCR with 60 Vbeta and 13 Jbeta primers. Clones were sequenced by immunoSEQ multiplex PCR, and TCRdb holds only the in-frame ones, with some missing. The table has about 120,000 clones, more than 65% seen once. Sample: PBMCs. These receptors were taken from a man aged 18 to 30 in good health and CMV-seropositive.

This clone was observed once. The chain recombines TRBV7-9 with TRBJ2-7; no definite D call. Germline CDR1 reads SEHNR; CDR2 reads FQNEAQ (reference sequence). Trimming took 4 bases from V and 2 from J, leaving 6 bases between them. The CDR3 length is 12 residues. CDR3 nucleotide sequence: TGTGCCAGCAGCTCATACACCTACGAGCAGTACTTC. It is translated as CASSSYTYEQYF.

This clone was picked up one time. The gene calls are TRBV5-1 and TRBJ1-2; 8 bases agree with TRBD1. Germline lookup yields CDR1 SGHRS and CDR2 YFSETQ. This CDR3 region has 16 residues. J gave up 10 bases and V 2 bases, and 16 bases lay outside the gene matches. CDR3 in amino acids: CASSLINTGQGVDYTF. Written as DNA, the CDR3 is TGCGCCAGCAGCTTAATAAATACTGGACAGGGAGTGGACTACACCTTC. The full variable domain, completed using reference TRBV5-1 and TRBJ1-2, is KAGVTQTPRYLIKTRGQQVTLSCSPISGHRSVSWYQQTPGQGLQFLFEYFSETQRNKGNFPGRFSGRQFSNSRSEMNVSTLELGDSALYLCASSLINTGQGVDYTFGSGTRLTVV.

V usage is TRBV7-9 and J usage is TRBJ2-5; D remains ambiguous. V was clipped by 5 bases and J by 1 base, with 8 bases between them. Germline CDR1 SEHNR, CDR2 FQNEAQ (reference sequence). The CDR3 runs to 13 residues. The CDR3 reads CASSPSIQETQYF. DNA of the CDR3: TGTGCCAGCAGCCCATCTATCCAAGAGACCCAGTACTTC.

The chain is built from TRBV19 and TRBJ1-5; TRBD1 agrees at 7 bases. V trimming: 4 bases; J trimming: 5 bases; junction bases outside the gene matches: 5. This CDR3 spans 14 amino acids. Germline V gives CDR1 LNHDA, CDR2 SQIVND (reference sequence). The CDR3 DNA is TGTGCCAGTAGTAAGGCAGGGGGGTATCAGCCCCAGCATTTT. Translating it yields CASSKAGGYQPQHF.

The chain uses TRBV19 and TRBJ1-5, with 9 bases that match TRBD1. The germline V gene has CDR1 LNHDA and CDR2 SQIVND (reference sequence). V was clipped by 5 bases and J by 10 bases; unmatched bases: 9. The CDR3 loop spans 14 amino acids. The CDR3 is CASSARTGGEPQHF. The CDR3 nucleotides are TGTGCCAGTAGTGCCCGAACAGGGGGCGAACCCCAGCATTTT.

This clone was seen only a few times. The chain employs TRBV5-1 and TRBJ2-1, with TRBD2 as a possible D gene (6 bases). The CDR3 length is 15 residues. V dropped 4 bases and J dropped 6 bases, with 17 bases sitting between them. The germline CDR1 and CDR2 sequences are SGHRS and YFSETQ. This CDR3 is CASSPQGGTPNEQFF. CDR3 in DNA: TGCGCCAGCAGCCCCCAGGGCGGGACCCCCAATGAGCAGTTCTTC.

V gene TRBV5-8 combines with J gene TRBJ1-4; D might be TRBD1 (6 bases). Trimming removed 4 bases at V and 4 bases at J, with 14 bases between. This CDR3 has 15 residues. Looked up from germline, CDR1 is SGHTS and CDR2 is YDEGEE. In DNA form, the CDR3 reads TGTGCCAGCAGCAGGCGGACAGACGGTAATGAAAAACTGTTTTTT. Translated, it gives CASSRRTDGNEKLFF. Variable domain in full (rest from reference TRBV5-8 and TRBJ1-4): EAGVTQSPTHLIKTRGQQATLRCSPISGHTSVYWYQQALGLGLQFLLWYDEGEERNRGNFPPRFSGRQFPNYSSELNVNALELEDSALYLCASSRRTDGNEKLFFGSGTQLSVL.

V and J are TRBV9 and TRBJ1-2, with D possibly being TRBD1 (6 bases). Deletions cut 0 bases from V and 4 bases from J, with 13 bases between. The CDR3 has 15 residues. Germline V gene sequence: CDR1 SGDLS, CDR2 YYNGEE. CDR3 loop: CASSVANPTGYGYTF. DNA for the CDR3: TGTGCCAGCAGCGTAGCAAACCCGACAGGCTATGGCTACACCTTC.

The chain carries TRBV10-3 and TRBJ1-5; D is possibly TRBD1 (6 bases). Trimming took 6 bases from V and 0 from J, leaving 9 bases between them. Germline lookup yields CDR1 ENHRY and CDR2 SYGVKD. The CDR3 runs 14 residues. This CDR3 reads CAIRDRYSNQPQHF. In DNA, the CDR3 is TGTGCCATCAGGGACAGATATAGCAATCAGCCCCAGCATTTT.

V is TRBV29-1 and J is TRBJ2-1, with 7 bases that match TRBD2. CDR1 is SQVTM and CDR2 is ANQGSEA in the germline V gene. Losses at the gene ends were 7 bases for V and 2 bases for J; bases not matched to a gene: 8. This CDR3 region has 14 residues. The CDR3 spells CSATSALTYNEQFF. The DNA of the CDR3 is TGCAGCGCAACTAGCGCACTTACCTACAATGAGCAGTTCTTC.

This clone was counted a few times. The DNA of the CDR3 is TGTGCCAGCAGCCTCGGGACTAGCGGGGGGGCCCCCACAGATACGCAGTATTTT. This translates into CASSLGTSGGAPTDTQYF. V usage is TRBV11-3 and J usage is TRBJ2-3, with TRBD2 identical over 16 bases. Germline V gene lookup returns CDR1 SGHNT and CDR2 YENEEA. This CDR3 is built from 18 residues. After removal of 5 bases from V and 2 bases from J, the junction contained 7 bases not matched to a gene. The complete variable domain, with remaining parts taken from reference TRBV11-3 and TRBJ2-3, reads EAGVVQSPRYKIIEKKQPVAFWCNPISGHNTLYWYLQNLGQGPELLIRYENEEAVDDSQLPKDRFSAERLKGVDSTLKIQPAELGDSAVYLCASSLGTSGGAPTDTQYFGPGTRLTVL.

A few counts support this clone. In DNA form, the CDR3 reads TGTGCCAGCTCCAAGTCAGGGGAAACCTACGAGCAGTACTTC. Its translation: CASSKSGETYEQYF. The J gene is TRBJ2-7, the V gene TRBV27; possible D gene TRBD1, 6 bases. CDR3 size: 14 residues. V shed 8 bases and J shed 2 bases, with 16 bases lying between them. Germline lookup yields CDR1 MNHEY and CDR2 SMNVEV (reference sequence).

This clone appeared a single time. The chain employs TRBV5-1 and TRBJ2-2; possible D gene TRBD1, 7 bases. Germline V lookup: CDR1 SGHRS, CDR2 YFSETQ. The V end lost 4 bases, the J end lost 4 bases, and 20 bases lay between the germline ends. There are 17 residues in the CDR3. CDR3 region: CASSRYTGEAPTGELFF. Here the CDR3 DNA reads TGCGCCAGCAGCCGATATACAGGGGAGGCACCCACCGGGGAGCTGTTTTTT.

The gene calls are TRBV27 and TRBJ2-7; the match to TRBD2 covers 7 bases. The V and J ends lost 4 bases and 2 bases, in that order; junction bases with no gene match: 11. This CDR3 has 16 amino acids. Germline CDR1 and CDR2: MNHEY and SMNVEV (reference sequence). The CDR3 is CASSSPGAGVPYEQYF. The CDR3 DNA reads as TGTGCCAGCAGTTCCCCCGGGGCGGGAGTCCCCTACGAGCAGTACTTC.

The CDR3 DNA reads TGCGCCAGCAGCACCGGGACAGGGTTCTACGAGCAGTACTTC. Protein: CASSTGTGFYEQYF. The J gene is TRBJ2-7, the V gene TRBV5-1; TRBD1 agrees at 9 bases. The CDR3 sequence is 14 residues long. The V gene end was trimmed by 4 bases and the J gene end by 3 bases; junction bases not matched to a gene: 5. Germline V CDR1 and CDR2: SGHRS, YFSETQ.

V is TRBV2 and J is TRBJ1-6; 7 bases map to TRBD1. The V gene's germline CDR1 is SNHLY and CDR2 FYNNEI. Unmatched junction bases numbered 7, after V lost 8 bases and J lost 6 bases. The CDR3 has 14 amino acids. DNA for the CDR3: TGTGCCAGCCAAACAGGGGTTGCTAATTCACCCCTCCACTTT. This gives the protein CASQTGVANSPLHF.

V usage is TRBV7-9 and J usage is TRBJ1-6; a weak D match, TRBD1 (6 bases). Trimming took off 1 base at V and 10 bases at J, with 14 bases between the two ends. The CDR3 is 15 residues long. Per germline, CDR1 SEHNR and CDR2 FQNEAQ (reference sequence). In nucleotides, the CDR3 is TGTGCCAGCAGCTTAGGTAGTAGGGGGGGGTCACCCCTCCACTTT. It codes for CASSLGSRGGSPLHF.

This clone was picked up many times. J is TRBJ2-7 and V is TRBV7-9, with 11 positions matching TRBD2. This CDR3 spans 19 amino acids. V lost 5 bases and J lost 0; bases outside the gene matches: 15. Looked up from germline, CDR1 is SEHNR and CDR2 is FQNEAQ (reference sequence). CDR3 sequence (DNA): TGTGCCAGCAGCCACCTCAACCCCCTAGCGGGGGGCCTCTCCTACGAGCAGTACTTC. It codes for CASSHLNPLAGGLSYEQYF.

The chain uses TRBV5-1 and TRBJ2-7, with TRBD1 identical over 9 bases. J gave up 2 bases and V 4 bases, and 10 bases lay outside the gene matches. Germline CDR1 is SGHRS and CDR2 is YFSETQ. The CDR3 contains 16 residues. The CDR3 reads CASSVGQGSFTYEQYF. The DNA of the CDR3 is TGCGCCAGCAGCGTGGGACAGGGTAGCTTTACCTACGAGCAGTACTTC.

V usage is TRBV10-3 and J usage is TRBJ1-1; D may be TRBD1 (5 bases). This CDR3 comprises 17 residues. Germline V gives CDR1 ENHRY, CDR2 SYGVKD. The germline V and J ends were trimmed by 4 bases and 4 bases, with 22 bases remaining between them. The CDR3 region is CAISGGGESIVGTEAFF. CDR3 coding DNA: TGTGCCATCAGTGGTGGAGGGGAATCGATCGTTGGCACTGAAGCTTTCTTT.

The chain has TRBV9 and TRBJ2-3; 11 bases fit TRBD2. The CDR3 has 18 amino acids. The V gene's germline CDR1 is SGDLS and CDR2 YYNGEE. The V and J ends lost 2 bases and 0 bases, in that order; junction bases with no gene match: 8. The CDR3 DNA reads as TGTGCCAGCAGCGTGGGCGGACTAGCGGGCCTTAGCACAGATACGCAGTATTTT. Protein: CASSVGGLAGLSTDTQYF. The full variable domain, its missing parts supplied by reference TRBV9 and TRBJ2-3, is DSGVTQTPKHLITATGQRVTLRCSPRSGDLSVYWYQQSLDQGLQFLIQYYNGEERAKGNILERFSAQQFPDLHSELNLSSLELGDSALYFCASSVGGLAGLSTDTQYFGPGTRLTVL.

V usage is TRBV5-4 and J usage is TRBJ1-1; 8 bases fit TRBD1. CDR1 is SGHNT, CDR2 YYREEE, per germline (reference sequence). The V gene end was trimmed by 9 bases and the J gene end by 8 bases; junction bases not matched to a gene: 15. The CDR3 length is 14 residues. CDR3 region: CATSPGGYEREAFF. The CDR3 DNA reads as TGTGCCACCTCTCCAGGGGGCTACGAACGGGAAGCTTTCTTT. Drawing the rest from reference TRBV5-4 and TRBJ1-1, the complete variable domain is ETGVTQSPTHLIKTRGQQVTLRCSSQSGHNTVSWYQQALGQGPQFIFQYYREEENGRGNFPPRFSGLQFPNYSSELNVNALELDDSALYLCATSPGGYEREAFFGQGTRLTVV.

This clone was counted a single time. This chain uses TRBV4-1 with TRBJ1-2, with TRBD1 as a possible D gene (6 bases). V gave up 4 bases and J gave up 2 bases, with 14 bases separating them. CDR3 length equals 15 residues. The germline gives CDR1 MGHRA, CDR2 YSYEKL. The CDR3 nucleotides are TGCGCCAGCAGCCCATTAAACAGGGTAAACTATGGCTACACCTTC. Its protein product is CASSPLNRVNYGYTF.

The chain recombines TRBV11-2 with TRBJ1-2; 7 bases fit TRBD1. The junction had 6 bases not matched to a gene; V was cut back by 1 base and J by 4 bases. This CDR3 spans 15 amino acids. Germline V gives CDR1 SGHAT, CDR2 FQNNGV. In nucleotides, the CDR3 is TGTGCCAGCAGCTTAGGCCCTACAGGGGCCTATGGCTACACCTTC. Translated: CASSLGPTGAYGYTF.

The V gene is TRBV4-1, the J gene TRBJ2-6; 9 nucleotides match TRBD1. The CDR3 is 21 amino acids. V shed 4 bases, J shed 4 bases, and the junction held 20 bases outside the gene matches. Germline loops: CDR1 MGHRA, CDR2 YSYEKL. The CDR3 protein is CASSRFLPGQGFLGGANVLTF. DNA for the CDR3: TGCGCCAGCAGCCGATTTCTTCCGGGACAGGGCTTTCTGGGGGGGGCCAACGTCCTGACTTTC.

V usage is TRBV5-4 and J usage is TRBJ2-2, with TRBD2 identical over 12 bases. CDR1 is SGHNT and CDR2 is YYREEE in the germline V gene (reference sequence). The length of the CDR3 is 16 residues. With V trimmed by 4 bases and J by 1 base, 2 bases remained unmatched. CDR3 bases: TGTGCCAGCAGCCTAGCGGGGGGGCAGAACACCGGGGAGCTGTTTTTT. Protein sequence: CASSLAGGQNTGELFF. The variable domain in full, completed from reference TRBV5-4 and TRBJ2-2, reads ETGVTQSPTHLIKTRGQQVTLRCSSQSGHNTVSWYQQALGQGPQFIFQYYREEENGRGNFPPRFSGLQFPNYSSELNVNALELDDSALYLCASSLAGGQNTGELFFGEGSRLTVL.

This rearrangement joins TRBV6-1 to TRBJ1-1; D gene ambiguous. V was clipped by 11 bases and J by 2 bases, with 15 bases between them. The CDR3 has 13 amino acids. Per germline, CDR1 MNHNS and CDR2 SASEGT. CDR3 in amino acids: CAGMGFLNTEAFF. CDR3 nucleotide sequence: TGTGCCGGTATGGGCTTTCTCAACACTGAAGCTTTCTTT.

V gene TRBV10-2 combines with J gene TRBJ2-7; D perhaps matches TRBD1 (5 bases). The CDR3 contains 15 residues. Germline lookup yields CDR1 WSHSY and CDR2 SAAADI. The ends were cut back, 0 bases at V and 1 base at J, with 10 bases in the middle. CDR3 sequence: CASSESGRQSYEQYF. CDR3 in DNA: TGCGCCAGCAGTGAGTCAGGAAGACAGTCCTACGAGCAGTACTTC.

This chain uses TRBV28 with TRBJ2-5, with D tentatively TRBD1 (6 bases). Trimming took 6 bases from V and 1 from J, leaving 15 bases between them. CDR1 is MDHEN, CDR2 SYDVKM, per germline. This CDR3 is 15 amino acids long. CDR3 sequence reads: CASSKKGGPQETQYF. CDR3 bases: TGTGCCAGCAGCAAAAAAGGGGGTCCCCAAGAGACCCAGTACTTC.

The CDR3 protein is CSVGVREIEAFF. The CDR3 DNA follows: TGCAGCGTTGGCGTCAGGGAAATTGAAGCTTTCTTT. V is TRBV29-1 and J is TRBJ1-1, with D maybe TRBD1 (5 bases). CDR1 is SQVTM, CDR2 ANQGSEA, per germline. V gave up 4 bases and J gave up 7 bases, with 13 bases separating them. The CDR3 covers 12 residues.

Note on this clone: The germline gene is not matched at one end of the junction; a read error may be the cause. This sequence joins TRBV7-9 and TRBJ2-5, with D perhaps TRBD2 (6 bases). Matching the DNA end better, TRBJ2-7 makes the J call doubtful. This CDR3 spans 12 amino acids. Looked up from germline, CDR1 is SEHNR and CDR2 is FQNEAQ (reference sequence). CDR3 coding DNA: TGTGCCAGCACCTTACGGGGGAACGAGCAGTACTTC. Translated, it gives CASTLRGNEQYF.

The CDR3 nucleotides read TGTGCCAGTAGTATAGGGACAGGGAACACTGAAGCTTTCTTT. Its protein is CASSIGTGNTEAFF. V usage is TRBV19 and J usage is TRBJ1-1, with TRBD1 matching 7 bases. Germline CDR1 LNHDA, CDR2 SQIVND (reference sequence). With V trimmed by 1 base and J by 1 base, 0 bases remained unmatched. This CDR3 has 14 residues.